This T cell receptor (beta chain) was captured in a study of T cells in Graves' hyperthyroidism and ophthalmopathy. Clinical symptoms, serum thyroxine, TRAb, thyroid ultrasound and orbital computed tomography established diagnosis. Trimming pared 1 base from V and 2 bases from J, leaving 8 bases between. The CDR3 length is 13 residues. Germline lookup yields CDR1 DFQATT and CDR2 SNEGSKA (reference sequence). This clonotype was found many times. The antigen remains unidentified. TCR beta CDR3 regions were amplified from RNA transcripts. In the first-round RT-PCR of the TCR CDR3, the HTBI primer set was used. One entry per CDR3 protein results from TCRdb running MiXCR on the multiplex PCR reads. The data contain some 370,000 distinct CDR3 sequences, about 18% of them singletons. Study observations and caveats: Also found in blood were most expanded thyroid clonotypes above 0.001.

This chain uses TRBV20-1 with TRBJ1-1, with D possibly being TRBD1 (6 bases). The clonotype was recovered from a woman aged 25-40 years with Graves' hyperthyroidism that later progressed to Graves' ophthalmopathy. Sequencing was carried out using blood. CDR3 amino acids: CSARGGRNTEAFF. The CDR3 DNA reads TGCAGTGCTAGAGGGGGGCGCAACACTGAAGCTTTCTTT.